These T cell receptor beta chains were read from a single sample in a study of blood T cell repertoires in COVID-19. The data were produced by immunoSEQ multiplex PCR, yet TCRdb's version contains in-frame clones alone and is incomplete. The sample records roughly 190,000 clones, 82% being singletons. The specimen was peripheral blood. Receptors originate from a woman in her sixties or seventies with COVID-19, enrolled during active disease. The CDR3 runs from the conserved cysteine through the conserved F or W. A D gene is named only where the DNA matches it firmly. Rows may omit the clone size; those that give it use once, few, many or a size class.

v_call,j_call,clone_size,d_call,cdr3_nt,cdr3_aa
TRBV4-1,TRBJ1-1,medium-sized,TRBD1,TGCGCCAGCAGCATAACAGGGGGCGAATTTGTCGCTTTCTTT,CASSITGGEFVAFF
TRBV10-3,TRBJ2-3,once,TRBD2,TGTGCCATCAGCTCGCGGGGGGGGGACACAGATACGCAGTATTTT,CAISSRGGDTDTQYF
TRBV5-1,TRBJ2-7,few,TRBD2,TGCGCCAGCTGTGAGGGCGGGAGGGCAGGGGAGCAGTACTTC,CASCEGGRAGEQYF
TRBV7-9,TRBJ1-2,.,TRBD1,TGTGCCAGCAGCCCCGGACAGGGGAGGTATGGCTACACCTTC,CASSPGQGRYGYTF
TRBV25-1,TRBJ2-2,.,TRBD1,TGTGCCAGCAGTCCGACCCGGGACAGGGGGACCGGGGAGCTGTTTTTT,CASSPTRDRGTGELFF
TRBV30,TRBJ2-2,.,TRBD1,TGTGCCTGGAGAGGGGCCCGGACAGGGGGCCCAGCGAACACCGGGGAGCTGTTTTTT,CAWRGARTGGPANTGELFF
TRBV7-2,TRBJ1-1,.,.,TGTGCCAGCAGCTTAGCGCAGGGACTGGGGCCCTTAACTGAAGCTTTCTTT,CASSLAQGLGPLTEAFF
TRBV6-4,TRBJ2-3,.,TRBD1,TGTGCCAGCAGTCTAAAGGGGGCTTGGACAGATACGCAGTATTTT,CASSLKGAWTDTQYF
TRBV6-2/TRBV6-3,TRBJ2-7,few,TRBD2,TGTGCCAGCAGTTACCCCGCCCCCGCGGGAGATCGAGAGCAGTACTTC,CASSYPAPAGDREQYF
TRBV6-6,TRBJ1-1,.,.,TGTGCCAGCAGTTTCCACAGGGTGAGCACTGAAGCTTTCTTT,CASSFHRVSTEAFF
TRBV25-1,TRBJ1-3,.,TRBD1,TGTGCCAGCAGTAAGACAGGGGGCCCTGGAAACACCATATATTTT,CASSKTGGPGNTIYF
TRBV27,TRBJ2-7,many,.,TGTGCCAGCAGTTTGCTCGGGAAGGGAGAGCAGTACTTC,CASSLLGKGEQYF
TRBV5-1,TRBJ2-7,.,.,TGCGCCAGCAGCTTGGCCCTCCAGAACCCCGAGCAGTACTTC,CASSLALQNPEQYF
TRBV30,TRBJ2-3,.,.,TGTGCCTGGAGAGTACAGGCGTCAGGCACAGATACGCAGTATTTT,CAWRVQASGTDTQYF
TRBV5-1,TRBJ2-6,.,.,TGCGCCAGCAGCTTGGCTGTTGGGGCCAACGTCCTGACTTTC,CASSLAVGANVLTF
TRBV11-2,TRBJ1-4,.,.,TGTGCCAGCAGCTACAACCCTGCAACTAATGAAAAACTGTTTTTT,CASSYNPATNEKLFF
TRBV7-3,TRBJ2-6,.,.,TGTGCCAGCAGTCCGTCAAGTGACACTGGGGCCAACGTCCTGACTTTC,CASSPSSDTGANVLTF
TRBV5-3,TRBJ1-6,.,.,TGTGCCAGAAGCTTGGGAGTCGCGCCCGGTTCTTATAATTCACCCCTCCACTTT,CARSLGVAPGSYNSPLHF
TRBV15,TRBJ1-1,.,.,TGTGCCACCAGCAGCCGGCGCGGGGAGACTGAAGCTTTCTTT,CATSSRRGETEAFF
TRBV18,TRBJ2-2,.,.,TGTGCCAGCTCACGCATCCCGGGACAACGAACAACCGGGGAGCTGTTTTTT,CASSRIPGQRTTGELFF
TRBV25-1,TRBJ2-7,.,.,TGTGCCAGCAGTGAATTGGGCCAAATCTCCGAGCAGTACTTC,CASSELGQISEQYF
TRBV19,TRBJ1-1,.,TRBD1,TGTGCCAGTAACCCGGGGACAGAGAACACTGAAGCTTTCTTT,CASNPGTENTEAFF